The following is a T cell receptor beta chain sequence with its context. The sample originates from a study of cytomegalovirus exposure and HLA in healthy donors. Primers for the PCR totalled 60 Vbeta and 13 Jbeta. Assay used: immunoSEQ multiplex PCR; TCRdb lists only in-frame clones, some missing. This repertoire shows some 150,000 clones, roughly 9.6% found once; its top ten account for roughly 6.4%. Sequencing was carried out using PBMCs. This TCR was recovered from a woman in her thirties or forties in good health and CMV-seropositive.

The CDR3 loop reads CSVIDRLTYNEQFF. The CDR3 coding sequence is TGCAGCGTGATAGACAGGCTCACCTACAATGAGCAGTTCTTC. The chain has TRBV29-1 and TRBJ2-1, with a weak D call TRBD1 (6 bases). V was clipped by 6 bases and J by 2 bases, with 14 bases between them. The CDR3 sequence is 14 residues long. The germline V gene has CDR1 SQVTM and CDR2 ANQGSEA.